This T cell receptor (beta chain) appears in the sequencing data of a study of blood T cell repertoires in COVID-19. Assay used: immunoSEQ multiplex PCR; TCRdb lists only in-frame clones, some missing. The sample contains 300,000 to 400,000 clones, about 90% of which appear only once. The germline V and J ends were trimmed by 3 bases and 7 bases, with 3 bases remaining between them. The length of the CDR3 is 11 residues. CDR1 LNHDA and CDR2 SQIVND come from the germline V gene (reference sequence). The V gene is TRBV19, the J gene TRBJ2-2, with no clear D. Sequenced material: peripheral blood. This receptor was obtained from a woman in her forties or fifties with COVID-19, enrolled during active disease. The CDR3 here is CASSIVGELFF. The CDR3 nucleotides are TGTGCCAGTAGTATCGTCGGGGAGCTGTTTTTT. The full variable domain, with the rest looked up from reference TRBV19 and TRBJ2-2, is DGGITQSPKYLFRKEGQNVTLSCEQNLNHDAMYWYRQDPGQGLRLIYYSQIVNDFQKGDIAEGYSVSREKKESFPLTVTSAQKNPTAFYLCASSIVGELFFGEGSRLTVL.